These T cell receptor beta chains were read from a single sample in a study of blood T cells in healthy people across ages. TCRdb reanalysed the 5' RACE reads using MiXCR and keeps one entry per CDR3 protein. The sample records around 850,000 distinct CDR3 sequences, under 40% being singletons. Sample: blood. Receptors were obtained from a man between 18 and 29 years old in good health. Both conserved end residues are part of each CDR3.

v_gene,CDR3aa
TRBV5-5,CASSVVGANNSPLHF
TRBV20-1,CSARKVVGRGNQPQHF
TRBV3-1,CASSQDGPNQPQHF
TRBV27,CASSLEQEGWSYGYTF
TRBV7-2,CASSRTSGGAKYNEQFF
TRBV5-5,CASSTTGYNEQYF
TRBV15,CATSSDRGFGQPQHF
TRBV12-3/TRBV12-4,CASSSFGGTANTGELFF
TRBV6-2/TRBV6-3,CASSPVVKYQQYF
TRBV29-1,CSVESGNYGYTF
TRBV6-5,CASSYLTSGGPGELFF
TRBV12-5,CASGLGGDNEQFF
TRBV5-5,CASSREPGGVQTQYF
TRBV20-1,CSAQTGSYEQYF
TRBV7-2,CASSSSRDNTYEQYF
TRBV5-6,CASSSTGYTEAFF
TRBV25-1,CASSPGGASGNTIYF
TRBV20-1,CSARDLGQGLNEQYF
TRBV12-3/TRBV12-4,CASSSTRNEQYF
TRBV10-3,CAISESPNRADTQYF
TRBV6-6,CASSYLGGGQPQHF
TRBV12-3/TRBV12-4,CASNNRNNEKLFF
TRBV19,CASSINGAGNEKLFF
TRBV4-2,CASSQALSGGASNEQFF
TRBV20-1,CSARDRASGINEQFF
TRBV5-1,CASSWGDSHNEQFF
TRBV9,CASSGGTEKTYEQFF
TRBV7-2,CASSRDGTGVIGELFF
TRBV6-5,CASSTRPRSSQFF
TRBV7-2,CASSLDDRRAYTF
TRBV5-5,CASSLTPQDNQPQHF
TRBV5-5,CASSLRTGYGYTF
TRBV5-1,CASRGEIMNTEAFF
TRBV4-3,CASSQGATGATLDNEQFF